This T cell receptor beta chain was documented in a study of post-analysis software for immune sequencing data. Study background: Some patients lacked subtype; others had relapsing-remitting, secondary progressive or progressive-relapsing disease.

The junction had 11 bases not matched to a gene; V was cut back by 0 bases and J by 5 bases. CDR3 size: 17 residues. Germline CDR1 reads MNHEY; CDR2 reads SVGAGI. TCR beta cDNA libraries included unique molecular identifiers. Starting from around 0.96 to 9.9 million T cells, the study yielded 460,000 or so cDNA molecules. TCRdb analysed the PCR reads with MiXCR anew, one entry per CDR3 protein. The data hold under 200,000 distinct CDR3 sequences, with around 36% observed a single time. Sequencing used blood, obtained after autologous hematopoietic stem cell transplantation. This TCR was sampled from a girl under 18 with multiple sclerosis. The V call is TRBV6-5, the J call TRBJ2-5; 8 bases are a match to TRBD2. CDR3 region: CASSYSNRGGWGETQYF. Written as DNA, the CDR3 is TGTGCCAGCAGTTACTCGAATCGGGGGGGCTGGGGGGAGACCCAGTACTTC.